Each of the 26 T cell receptor beta chains below was sequenced from the same sample in a study of cytomegalovirus exposure and HLA in healthy donors. Sequenced by immunoSEQ multiplex PCR; TCRdb stores in-frame clones only, minus some. The top ten hold over 1.1% of the sample, which has 150,000 to 200,000 clones, about 83% seen once. Source material: PBMCs. These receptors came from a woman aged 18-29 years in good health and CMV-seronegative.

This chain joins TRBV7-2 and TRBJ2-3, with 7 bases that match TRBD2. J lost 4 bases, V lost 2 bases, and 3 bases had no gene match. Germline V gene sequence: CDR1 SGHTA, CDR2 FQGNSA. CDR3 length equals 14 residues. DNA for the CDR3: TGTGCCAGCAGCTTAAGGGACTATGCAGATACGCAGTATTTT. This sequence encodes CASSLRDYADTQYF.

The rearrangement uses TRBV11-3 and TRBJ2-1; TRBD1 matches at 10 bases. This CDR3 contains 15 residues. Germline trimming cut 3 bases from V and 6 bases from J; bases unmatched to any gene: 5. Germline V gene lookup returns CDR1 SGHNT and CDR2 YENEEA. The DNA of the CDR3 is TGTGCCAGCAGCTTGCGGGACAGGGGTTCCAATGAGCAGTTCTTC. It codes for CASSLRDRGSNEQFF.

The chain joins TRBV5-4 to TRBJ2-3; D possibly corresponds to TRBD2 (6 bases). The V gene's germline CDR1 is SGHNT and CDR2 YYREEE (reference sequence). Trimming cost V 4 bases and J 4 bases, with 19 bases left between them. This CDR3 is built from 16 residues. CDR3 nucleotide sequence: TGTGCCAGCAGCCGGGGGTCGGGCCTTGAGGCAGATACGCAGTATTTT. Translating it yields CASSRGSGLEADTQYF. Looking up the rest from reference TRBV5-4 and TRBJ2-3 gives the full variable domain: ETGVTQSPTHLIKTRGQQVTLRCSSQSGHNTVSWYQQALGQGPQFIFQYYREEENGRGNFPPRFSGLQFPNYSSELNVNALELDDSALYLCASSRGSGLEADTQYFGPGTRLTVL.

The gene calls are TRBV7-3 and TRBJ2-5, with D tentatively TRBD2 (6 bases). From germline, CDR1 is SGHTA and CDR2 FQGTGA. This CDR3 has 15 residues. V lost 5 bases, J lost 4 bases, and 17 bases lay in between. The CDR3 DNA sequence: TGTGCCAGCAGCATGGCGGACTATTCCCTAGAGACCCAGTACTTC. It is translated as CASSMADYSLETQYF.

This chain uses TRBV2 with TRBJ2-7; maybe TRBD1 (8 bases). V was pared by 6 bases and J by 6 bases, with 12 bases between. CDR1 SNHLY and CDR2 FYNNEI come from the germline V gene. This CDR3 has 12 residues. The CDR3 loop reads CASRQGGREQYF. The DNA for the CDR3 is TGTGCCAGCAGACAGGGGGGGCGCGAGCAGTACTTC.

The chain carries TRBV12-5 and TRBJ1-2, with 7 nucleotides matching TRBD1. From germline, CDR1 is LGHNT and CDR2 FRNRAP. Trimming at V came to 1 base and at J to 0 bases, leaving 2 bases not matched to a gene. The length of the CDR3 is 15 residues. CDR3 region: CASGLATGSNYGYTF. In DNA form, the CDR3 reads TGTGCTAGTGGTTTGGCGACAGGGTCTAACTATGGCTACACCTTC.

J is TRBJ2-3 and V is TRBV5-4; 9 bases align to TRBD1. Germline assignment: CDR1 SGHNT and CDR2 YYREEE (reference sequence). The CDR3 is made up of 16 amino acids. J lost 1 base, V lost 4 bases, and 7 bases had no gene match. The DNA for the CDR3 is TGTGCCAGCAGCCGACGACAGGGGGTAGGCACAGATACGCAGTATTTT. Protein: CASSRRQGVGTDTQYF.

This clone was counted a single time. The gene calls are TRBV2 and TRBJ2-7; 7 bases align to TRBD2. This CDR3 has 15 residues. V lost 6 bases and J lost 1; bases outside the gene matches: 9. From germline, CDR1 is SNHLY and CDR2 FYNNEI. The CDR3 DNA is TGTGCCAGCAGCCCCGCGGGGGTATTATCCTACGAGCAGTACTTC. Encoded protein: CASSPAGVLSYEQYF.

The rearrangement uses TRBV5-1 and TRBJ1-1, with D possibly being TRBD1 (6 bases). Per germline, CDR1 SGHRS and CDR2 YFSETQ. Trimming cost V 0 bases and J 1 base, with 10 bases left between them. The CDR3 loop spans 15 amino acids. The CDR3 protein is CASSLATGTNTEAFF. The CDR3 bases are TGCGCCAGCAGCTTGGCAACAGGGACGAACACTGAAGCTTTCTTT.

The chain uses TRBV4-1 and TRBJ2-1, with 13 bases lining up with TRBD2. Germline-derived CDR1 and CDR2 are MGHRA and YSYEKL. The junction had 2 bases not matched to a gene; V was cut back by 4 bases and J by 2 bases. The CDR3 is made up of 16 amino acids. The CDR3 DNA is TGCGCCAGCAGCCGGACTAGCGGGGGCCCCTACAATGAGCAGTTCTTC. Protein sequence: CASSRTSGGPYNEQFF.

The chain carries TRBV19 and TRBJ2-3, with D perhaps matching TRBD2 (5 bases). This CDR3 is built from 16 residues. Germline loops: CDR1 LNHDA, CDR2 SQIVND (reference sequence). Trimming stripped 4 bases from V and 4 bases from J, with 18 bases between. The chain's CDR3 is CASSTQDGLIPDTQYF. The CDR3 DNA follows: TGTGCCAGTAGTACCCAGGACGGACTGATTCCAGATACGCAGTATTTT. The full variable domain, rest sourced from reference TRBV19 and TRBJ2-3, is DGGITQSPKYLFRKEGQNVTLSCEQNLNHDAMYWYRQDPGQGLRLIYYSQIVNDFQKGDIAEGYSVSREKKESFPLTVTSAQKNPTAFYLCASSTQDGLIPDTQYFGPGTRLTVL.

The rearrangement uses TRBV15 and TRBJ1-1; TRBD1 matches 8 bases. The germline CDR1 and CDR2 sequences are LNHNV and YYDKDF (reference sequence). This CDR3 comprises 16 residues. The junction had 14 bases not matched to a gene; V was cut back by 1 base and J by 10 bases. CDR3 DNA: TGTGCCACCAGCAGAGGAGGGACAGGACGAAGTGGTGGAGCTTTCTTT. Encoded protein: CATSRGGTGRSGGAFF.

J is TRBJ2-7 and V is TRBV6-6; unclear D gene. The CDR3 extends over 14 amino acids. The germline gives CDR1 MNHNY, CDR2 SVGAGI (reference sequence). Trimming removed 0 bases from V and 3 bases from J, with 9 bases in between. CDR3 protein: CASSYSAEHYEQYF. Here the CDR3 DNA reads TGTGCCAGCAGTTACTCGGCCGAACACTACGAGCAGTACTTC.

A few counts support this clone. The genes are TRBV9 and TRBJ1-5; D ambiguous. The CDR3 has 13 residues. CDR1 and CDR2 from the germline V gene are SGDLS and YYNGEE. Trimming stripped 0 bases from V and 7 bases from J, with 8 bases between. In DNA form, the CDR3 reads TGTGCCAGCAGCGTAGCTACGGGACAGCCCCAGCATTTT. It yields the protein CASSVATGQPQHF. Drawing the rest from reference TRBV9 and TRBJ1-5, the complete variable domain is DSGVTQTPKHLITATGQRVTLRCSPRSGDLSVYWYQQSLDQGLQFLIQYYNGEERAKGNILERFSAQQFPDLHSELNLSSLELGDSALYFCASSVATGQPQHFGDGTRLSIL.

V usage is TRBV6-1 and J usage is TRBJ2-7; tentatively, D is TRBD2 (5 bases). The V gene lost 3 bases and the J gene lost 9 bases, with 21 bases spanning the gap. The CDR3 runs 15 residues. CDR1 MNHNS and CDR2 SASEGT come from the germline V gene. This CDR3 reads CASSEPLWRKAGQYF. CDR3 DNA: TGTGCCAGCAGTGAGCCGCTTTGGAGGAAGGCCGGGCAGTACTTC.

The chain uses TRBV2 and TRBJ2-2; D is undetermined. The CDR3 runs to 13 residues. Germline CDR1 SNHLY, CDR2 FYNNEI. With 3 bases removed from V and 3 bases from J, the gap between germline ends came to 5 bases. This chain's CDR3 is CASSDEYTGELFF. The CDR3 DNA reads as TGTGCCAGCAGTGACGAGTACACCGGGGAGCTGTTTTTT.

This chain links TRBV12-2 with TRBJ1-1. TRBV12-2 is deemed a pseudogene. This CDR3 has 17 amino acids. Written as DNA, the CDR3 is TGTGCAAACTCCCTTTGGGAGCCGAGCACAAACGCGACTGAAGCTTTCTTT. Protein product: CANSLWEPSTNATEAFF.

This chain connects TRBV5-3 to TRBJ1-1; no clear D gene. TRBV5-3 is labeled an ORF, and its function is uncertain. The CDR3 is made up of 9 amino acids. V was shortened by 4 bases and J by 10 bases, with 5 bases between the two germline ends. CDR3 sequence: CARSPLAFF. The CDR3 DNA sequence: TGTGCCAGAAGCCCGTTAGCTTTCTTT.

The chain recombines TRBV18 with TRBJ2-1; no firm D call. Germline lookup yields CDR1 KGHSH and CDR2 LQKENI. This CDR3 contains 13 residues. Trimming took off 1 base at V and 10 bases at J, with 11 bases between the two ends. The CDR3, as DNA: TGTGCCAGCTCACCACGGAGCGCTAGGGAGCAGTTCTTC. This sequence encodes CASSPRSAREQFF.

The chain uses TRBV5-4 and TRBJ1-2; D call uncertain. Between the trimmed V and J ends, which lost 3 bases and 5 bases, there was a span of 11 bases. Germline V gene lookup returns CDR1 SGHNT and CDR2 YYREEE (reference sequence). This CDR3 has 13 residues. The CDR3 nucleotides read TGTGCCAGCAGCTCCCCGGGTGGTTATGGCTACACCTTC. Protein sequence: CASSSPGGYGYTF.

The chain combines TRBV6-5 with TRBJ1-3; a possible D gene is TRBD1 (5 bases). The length of the CDR3 is 14 residues. Per germline, CDR1 MNHEY and CDR2 SVGAGI. The V end was cut by 8 bases, the J end by 4 bases, with 15 bases between. The CDR3 region has the DNA TGTGCCAGCTCGAGGACAACCGAGGGAAACACCATATATTTT. Residues: CASSRTTEGNTIYF.

This chain uses TRBV12-5 with TRBJ1-5; D is unclear. Between the trimmed V and J ends, which lost 0 bases and 0 bases, there was a span of 15 bases. CDR1 is LGHNT and CDR2 is FRNRAP in the germline V gene. CDR3 length: 18 amino acids. CDR3 loop: CASGLVVEDSYSNQPQHF. Written as DNA, the CDR3 is TGTGCTAGTGGTTTGGTAGTAGAGGATTCATATAGCAATCAGCCCCAGCATTTT.

The chain has TRBV6-6 and TRBJ2-7, with D possibly TRBD1 on 5 matching bases. The V end was cut by 4 bases, the J end by 0 bases, with 13 bases between. CDR1 and CDR2 (germline): MNHNY, SVGAGI (reference sequence). CDR3 length: 15 amino acids. The CDR3 coding sequence is TGTGCCAGCAGTTGGGGCAGTCACTTCTCCTACGAGCAGTACTTC. Protein sequence: CASSWGSHFSYEQYF.

The chain couples TRBV11-2 to TRBJ2-3; 10 bases are shared with TRBD1. The length of the CDR3 is 14 residues. J was trimmed by 8 bases and V by 4 bases; bases with no gene match: 6. In germline, CDR1 is SGHAT, CDR2 FQNNGV. The CDR3 region is CASSSDRGQGTQYF. As DNA, the CDR3 is TGTGCCAGCAGCTCAGACAGGGGGCAGGGTACGCAGTATTTT.

CDR3 region: CASSQGGAGTEAFF. CDR3 coding DNA: TGTGCCAGCAGCCAAGGTGGGGCTGGGACTGAAGCTTTCTTT. This chain joins TRBV4-2 and TRBJ1-1; a possible D gene is TRBD1 (5 bases). With 1 base removed from V and 5 bases from J, the gap between germline ends came to 11 bases. This CDR3 has 14 residues. Germline V lookup: CDR1 LGHNA, CDR2 YNFKEQ.

The chain uses TRBV2 and TRBJ2-7, with 12 nucleotides matching TRBD2. V shed 4 bases, J shed 1 base, and the junction held 2 bases outside the gene matches. Per germline, CDR1 SNHLY and CDR2 FYNNEI. CDR3 length: 15 residues. In nucleotides, the CDR3 is TGTGCCAGCAGTGTGGGGACTAGCGGGTCCTACGAGCAGTACTTC. It translates to CASSVGTSGSYEQYF.